These 27 T cell receptor beta chains share one sample of origin, sequenced in a study of blood T cells in healthy people across ages. The authors ran a second PCR of about 6 to 12 cycles using a sample-barcoded 5' primer and a J-beta primer mix. Via MiXCR, TCRdb re-called the 5' RACE reads, giving one row per CDR3 protein. The table lists around 800,000 distinct CDR3 sequences, approximately 59% of them singletons. Source material: blood. These TCRs come from a man aged 25 to 40 in good health.

The V gene is TRBV7-3, the J gene TRBJ2-1, with 9 bases lining up with TRBD2. V was pared by 1 base and J by 4 bases, with 5 bases of the junction left unmatched. Per germline, CDR1 SGHTA and CDR2 FQGTGA. The length of the CDR3 is 16 residues. CDR3: CASSLIGGGAYNEQFF. In DNA, the CDR3 is TGTGCCAGCAGCTTAATAGGCGGGGGGGCATACAATGAGCAGTTCTTC.

This chain uses TRBV20-1 with TRBJ1-5, with TRBD1 as a possible D gene (6 bases). Trimming took off 1 base at V and 0 bases at J, with 13 bases between the two ends. The CDR3 runs 16 residues. Germline V CDR1 and CDR2: DFQATT, SNEGSKA (reference sequence). This CDR3 reads CSARAFTGYSNQPQHF. CDR3 sequence (DNA): TGCAGTGCTAGAGCCTTCACAGGGTATAGCAATCAGCCCCAGCATTTT.

The V and J genes are TRBV20-1 and TRBJ2-5; 10 bases map to TRBD1. The assigned J gene may be wrong: the sequence end matches TRBJ2-7 better. Germline V gene sequence: CDR1 DFQATT, CDR2 SNEGSKA (reference sequence). The CDR3 runs 17 residues. The CDR3 bases are TGCAGTGCTAGAGGTAGTAGTCGGGACAGGGGTACCCACGAGCAGTACTTC. Amino acids: CSARGSSRDRGTHEQYF.

The table lists this clonotype with a few counts. The CDR3 nucleotides read TGCGCCAGCAGCCCCCTCGCTAGCGCCTACAATGAGCAGTTCTTC. This codes for CASSPLASAYNEQFF. The rearrangement joins TRBV5-1 to TRBJ2-1; D is perhaps TRBD2 (6 bases). The ends were cut back, 4 bases at V and 2 bases at J, with 13 bases in the middle. Per germline, CDR1 SGHRS and CDR2 YFSETQ. The CDR3 totals 15 residues.

This clonotype was detected only a few times. The chain carries TRBV12-3 or TRBV12-4 and TRBJ2-3; tentative D call: TRBD2 (5 bases). Trimming left V 6 bases short and J 6 bases short, with 19 bases between. This CDR3 has 15 residues. The CDR3 sequence: CASSLEVGPIDTQYF. For the CDR3, the DNA is TGTGCCAGCAGCTTGGAGGTAGGGCCAATTGATACGCAGTATTTT.

The chain combines TRBV5-1 with TRBJ1-4; 12 bases line up with TRBD1. The CDR3 is 16 residues long. Germline values: CDR1 SGHRS, CDR2 YFSETQ. Trimming took 4 bases from V and 8 from J; bases not matched to a gene: 9. CDR3 DNA sequence: TGCGCCAGCAGCCTAACCGGGACAGGGGGCCTCGAAAAACTGTTTTTT. Amino acids: CASSLTGTGGLEKLFF.

V and J are TRBV11-2 and TRBJ2-1, with D perhaps matching TRBD1 (5 bases). The CDR3 loop spans 15 amino acids. In germline, CDR1 is SGHAT, CDR2 FQNNGV. V was trimmed by 0 bases and J by 6 bases, leaving 12 bases between them. The CDR3 sequence is CASSLDRIRANEQFF. The CDR3 DNA sequence: TGTGCCAGCAGCTTAGACCGTATCAGGGCCAATGAGCAGTTCTTC.

This chain uses TRBV6-1 with TRBJ1-2, with D possibly being TRBD1 (6 bases). Germline V gene lookup returns CDR1 MNHNS and CDR2 SASEGT. Deletions cut 1 base from V and 7 bases from J, with 13 bases between. CDR3 length: 14 residues. In DNA form, the CDR3 reads TGTGCCAGCAGTGAAGAGGGGGTAGTATCTGGCTACACCTTC. This encodes CASSEEGVVSGYTF.

The V and J genes are TRBV7-3 and TRBJ2-7; no definite D call. Per the germline V gene, CDR1 is SGHTA and CDR2 is FQGTGA. This CDR3 spans 15 amino acids. The V gene lost 1 base and the J gene lost 0 bases, with 10 bases spanning the gap. The CDR3 DNA is TGTGCCAGCAGCTTAAGTGCCGCAGACTCCTACGAGCAGTACTTC. It codes for CASSLSAADSYEQYF.

CDR3 coding DNA: TGCGCCAGCAGCTCATCGGGCCCTATAGATACGCAGTATTTT. Its translation is CASSSSGPIDTQYF. This sequence joins TRBV5-1 and TRBJ2-3; D gene uncertain. This CDR3 has 14 amino acids. With 3 bases removed from V and 5 bases from J, the gap between germline ends came to 13 bases. Germline CDR1 is SGHRS and CDR2 is YFSETQ.

This chain links TRBV5-1 with TRBJ1-6; D might be TRBD1 (5 bases). Trimming took 4 bases from V and 10 from J, leaving 18 bases between them. The V gene's germline CDR1 is SGHRS and CDR2 YFSETQ. There are 15 residues in the CDR3. The CDR3 reads CASSADGTHISPLHF. The CDR3 DNA sequence: TGCGCCAGCAGCGCGGACGGGACGCATATCTCACCCCTCCACTTT.

The chain employs TRBV11-1 and TRBJ2-3; 14 nucleotides agree with TRBD2. The CDR3 runs 17 residues. Germline-derived CDR1 and CDR2 are SGHAT and FQDESV (reference sequence). J lost 3 bases, V lost 4 bases, and 6 bases had no gene match. CDR3 amino acids: CASSWPTSGGATDTQYF. CDR3 bases: TGTGCCAGCAGCTGGCCGACTAGCGGGGGGGCAACAGATACGCAGTATTTT. The variable domain in full, completed from reference TRBV11-1 and TRBJ2-3, reads EAEVAQSPRYKITEKSQAVAFWCDPISGHATLYWYRQILGQGPELLVQFQDESVVDDSQLPKDRFSAERLKGVDSTLKIQPAELGDSAMYLCASSWPTSGGATDTQYFGPGTRLTVL.

This chain links TRBV12-3 or TRBV12-4 with TRBJ2-1, with a tentative D call TRBD1 (6 bases). V was clipped by 4 bases and J by 8 bases, with 12 bases between them. The CDR3 consists of 13 residues. For the CDR3, the DNA is TGTGCCAGCAGTTCCCAGGGGTTCCATGAGCAGTTCTTC. Protein sequence: CASSSQGFHEQFF.

This clonotype was detected a few times. The rearrangement uses TRBV6-6 and TRBJ2-2; 12 nucleotides match TRBD1. Germline CDR1 is MNHNY and CDR2 is SVGAGI (reference sequence). V lost 5 bases and J lost 6; bases outside the gene matches: 7. The CDR3 has 16 residues. The CDR3 nucleotides are TGTGCCAGCAGTCCCCCCGGGACAGGGGGCCCCGGGGAGCTGTTTTTT. It specifies CASSPPGTGGPGELFF.

This clonotype was seen once. This chain joins TRBV7-2 and TRBJ1-2; 7 bases are a match to TRBD1. The CDR3 is made up of 15 amino acids. From germline, CDR1 is SGHTA and CDR2 FQGNSA. V gave up 2 bases and J gave up 3 bases; unmatched junction bases: 6. CDR3 sequence: CASSLPGTDHYGYTF. CDR3 nucleotide sequence: TGTGCCAGCAGCTTACCGGGGACAGACCACTATGGCTACACCTTC.

The chain uses TRBV20-1 and TRBJ1-2, with TRBD1 identical over 8 bases. V gave up 5 bases and J gave up 2 bases; unmatched junction bases: 7. CDR3 size: 14 residues. Germline lookup yields CDR1 DFQATT and CDR2 SNEGSKA (reference sequence). This CDR3 is CSAPGQGLNYGYTF. As DNA, the CDR3 is TGCAGTGCTCCCGGACAGGGACTAAACTATGGCTACACCTTC.

The chain recombines TRBV15 with TRBJ2-3; 7 positions agree with TRBD1. With 4 bases clipped from V and 10 bases from J, the junction kept 5 bases outside the gene matches. CDR3 length: 12 residues. The germline V gene encodes CDR1 LNHNV and CDR2 YYDKDF (reference sequence). CDR3 region: CATSTRDRPQYF. The CDR3 DNA is TGTGCCACCAGCACCCGGGACAGACCGCAGTATTTT.

This clonotype showed up just once. This chain connects TRBV29-1 to TRBJ1-1; 9 nucleotides match TRBD1. V trimming: 6 bases; J trimming: 0 bases; junction bases outside the gene matches: 11. This CDR3 spans 16 amino acids. Germline loops: CDR1 SQVTM, CDR2 ANQGSEA. The CDR3 coding sequence is TGCAGCGTCATGCCCCGGGACAGGGCATTGAACACTGAAGCTTTCTTT. Its translation is CSVMPRDRALNTEAFF.

The J gene is TRBJ1-1, the V gene TRBV5-4; D ambiguous. The CDR3 is made up of 13 amino acids. Germline loops: CDR1 SGHNT, CDR2 YYREEE (reference sequence). V was shortened by 0 bases and J by 6 bases, with 9 bases between the two germline ends. The chain's CDR3 is CASSLEPDAEAFF. The DNA of the CDR3 is TGTGCCAGCAGCTTGGAACCGGACGCTGAAGCTTTCTTT.

This clonotype was detected only a few times. The rearrangement joins TRBV12-3 or TRBV12-4 to TRBJ2-7; D possibly matches TRBD1 or TRBD2 (6 bases each). The CDR3 loop spans 14 amino acids. Trimming pared 0 bases from V and 4 bases from J, leaving 10 bases between. As DNA, the CDR3 is TGTGCCAGCAGTTTAGCGGGGGGCCAGTACGAGCAGTACTTC. This sequence encodes CASSLAGGQYEQYF.

This chain joins TRBV6-2 or TRBV6-3 and TRBJ2-7, with 7 bases aligning to TRBD1. The assigned J gene may be wrong: the sequence end matches TRBJ2-5 better. The length of the CDR3 is 15 residues. Per germline, CDR1 MNHEY and CDR2 SVGEGT. CDR3 sequence (DNA): TGTGCCAGCAGTTACCGACAGGGAAAACAAGAGACCCAGTACTTC. Protein: CASSYRQGKQETQYF.

The genes are TRBV7-2 and TRBJ2-3; 10 nucleotides align to TRBD1. The CDR3 length is 16 residues. Germline CDR1 SGHTA, CDR2 FQGNSA. V lost 6 bases and J lost 2; bases outside the gene matches: 8. The CDR3 region has the DNA TGTGCCAGCAGACCAGCCGGGACAGGGGCCACAGATACGCAGTATTTT. Translated: CASRPAGTGATDTQYF.

In this sample, this clonotype turned up a few times. The V call is TRBV27, the J call TRBJ1-2; 10 bases align to TRBD1. The CDR3 spans 14 residues. In germline, CDR1 is MNHEY, CDR2 SMNVEV (reference sequence). The J segment lost 3 bases and the V segment lost 5 bases, leaving 3 bases of the junction unmatched. DNA for the CDR3: TGTGCCAGCAGTCGACAGGGGGCCTACTATGGCTACACCTTC. It is translated as CASSRQGAYYGYTF.

The chain carries TRBV20-1 and TRBJ2-5; 7 bases agree with TRBD1. The better agreement between TRBJ2-7 and the DNA end casts doubt on the J call. Germline CDR1 is DFQATT and CDR2 is SNEGSKA (reference sequence). The CDR3 has 12 residues. Written as DNA, the CDR3 is TGCAGTGCTCAGGACAGGTCCTACGAGCAGTACTTC. Residues: CSAQDRSYEQYF.

The chain employs TRBV4-2 and TRBJ1-4; no clear D gene. Germline CDR1 and CDR2: LGHNA and YNFKEQ. Trimming took 3 bases from V and 5 from J, leaving 16 bases between them. The CDR3 totals 16 residues. CDR3 nucleotide sequence: TGTGCCAGCAGCCAGGATCACATATCCCTGAATGAAAAACTGTTTTTT. Translating gives CASSQDHISLNEKLFF.

The rearrangement uses TRBV29-1 and TRBJ2-4, with 10 bases lining up with TRBD1. TRBJ2-5 explains the end of the DNA better; the J call may be wrong. CDR1 SQVTM and CDR2 ANQGSEA come from the germline V gene. CDR3 length equals 17 residues. CDR3 residues: CSAATVLGQGLQETQYF. The CDR3 DNA sequence: TGCAGCGCCGCGACCGTTTTGGGACAGGGGCTTCAAGAGACCCAGTACTTC.

The rearrangement uses TRBV15 and TRBJ2-1; no definite D call. The germline V gene has CDR1 LNHNV and CDR2 YYDKDF (reference sequence). The CDR3 runs 13 residues. Trimming left V 6 bases short and J 4 bases short, with 10 bases between. This chain's CDR3 is CATRQDLYNEQFF. CDR3 bases: TGTGCCACCAGACAAGATCTTTACAATGAGCAGTTCTTC.